The 11 T cell receptor beta chains listed next were all sequenced from one sample in a study of monozygotic twins with inflammatory bowel disease. TCRdb re-called the 5' RACE reads and catalogs CDR3 proteins one per entry, DNA excluded. Its table lists roughly 100,000 distinct CDR3 sequences. The sample was blood. Every receptor here comes from a human donor with ulcerative colitis or Crohn's disease, or a healthy co-twin of an affected twin (not recorded which).

V is TRBV7-6 and J is TRBJ2-3; TCRdb outputs TRBD1, but without DNA this stays unchecked. Germline CDR1 and CDR2: SGHVS and FNYEAQ. This CDR3 has 12 residues. The CDR3 region is CASSVAGGAQYF. The full variable domain, with the rest looked up from reference TRBV7-6 and TRBJ2-3, is GAGVSQSPRYKVTKRGQDVALRCDPISGHVSLYWYRQALGQGPEFLTYFNYEAQQDKSGLPNDRFSAERPEGSISTLTIQRTEQRDSAMYRCASSVAGGAQYFGPGTRLTVL.

V gene TRBV30 combines with J gene TRBJ2-5. The germline CDR1 and CDR2 sequences are GTSNPN and SVGIG (reference sequence). This CDR3 spans 13 amino acids. The CDR3 protein is CAWSVLAGETQYF.

This sequence joins TRBV18 and TRBJ2-1. The CDR3 has 14 residues. Germline-derived CDR1 and CDR2 are KGHSH and LQKENI. The CDR3 sequence: CASSPLNSYNEQFF.

The J gene is TRBJ2-1, the V gene TRBV7-2; TCRdb's D gene call, TRBD2, goes unchecked for lack of DNA. CDR1 and CDR2 from the germline V gene are SGHTA and FQGNSA. The CDR3 contains 15 residues. This CDR3 is CASSFPPSGGIEQFF.

The V gene is TRBV6-1, the J gene TRBJ2-5; TCRdb's D call of TRBD2 is untestable without DNA. The CDR3 extends over 15 amino acids. CDR1 MNHNS and CDR2 SASEGT come from the germline V gene. This chain's CDR3 is CASSRAWLERETQYF.

The chain is built from TRBV19 and TRBJ2-7; TCRdb reports TRBD1, a call that lacks DNA to check it against. CDR1 LNHDA and CDR2 SQIVND come from the germline V gene (reference sequence). The CDR3 is 14 residues long. CDR3: CATQQDRGGYEQYF.

This chain joins TRBV27 and TRBJ2-1; the TRBD2 assignment by TCRdb is unverifiable without DNA. Germline CDR1 reads MNHEY; CDR2 reads SMNVEV (reference sequence). The CDR3 sequence is 15 residues long. The CDR3 sequence is CASSLERGPYNEQFF.

This chain uses TRBV25-1 with TRBJ1-1. Germline lookup yields CDR1 MGHDK and CDR2 SYGVNS. The CDR3 contains 13 residues. The CDR3 reads CASSEYGRSEAFF.

The CDR3 loop reads CASSLTRRNTEAFF. This sequence joins TRBV28 and TRBJ1-1; the D call of TRBD1 rests on TCRdb alone, since no DNA is present to check it. The CDR3 length is 14 residues. The germline CDR1 and CDR2 sequences are MDHEN and SYDVKM.

This chain links TRBV12-3 or TRBV12-4 with TRBJ2-3; as DNA is missing, the TRBD1 call by TCRdb cannot be tested. The CDR3 totals 13 residues. CDR3 in amino acids: CATPSRSTDTQYF.

The V gene is TRBV29-1, the J gene TRBJ2-7; TCRdb outputs TRBD1, but without DNA this stays unchecked. Germline V gene lookup returns CDR1 SQVTM and CDR2 ANQGSEA. CDR3 size: 13 residues. The CDR3 sequence: CSVAPRTNYEQYF.